This T cell receptor (beta chain) was documented in a study of shared clonotypes between healthy human individuals. Trimming took off 2 bases at V and 2 bases at J, with 12 bases between the two ends. The CDR3 runs 15 residues. Germline V CDR1 and CDR2: GTSNPN, SVGIG (reference sequence). Some clones are missing from TCRdb's copy, which holds only in-frame ones; the method was immunoSEQ multiplex PCR. The table records about 2.3 million clones, approximately 93% of them present only once. Material for sequencing was naive CD4+ T cells from PBMCs. Subset of the sample: CD45RA+ positively selected. This chain joins TRBV30 and TRBJ1-4, with no clear D. The sequence was obtained from a man aged 18 to 35 in good health. Some clones in this sample may be carry-over from other donors' samples. The CDR3 spells CAWSPGARTNEKLFF. Written as DNA, the CDR3 is TGTGCCTGGAGTCCTGGCGCGCGTACTAATGAAAAACTGTTTTTT.